Given below is one T cell receptor beta chain in context. The sample originates from a study of T-cell memory formation after mild COVID-19. At the level of the study: For the most part, TCR clusters were specific to one donor.

TCRdb reprocessed the 5' RACE reads with MiXCR, giving one entry per CDR3 protein. The table lists roughly 50,000 distinct CDR3 sequences, more than 8% of them singletons, with more than 1% in the top ten. Germline CDR1 and CDR2: LGHNA and YSLEER. The CDR3 runs to 17 residues. The V and J ends lost 4 bases and 3 bases, in that order; junction bases with no gene match: 11. The sample taken for sequencing was PBMCs or a T cell subset sorted from them (not recorded which). This sequence was found in a man aged 18 to 29 who had mild COVID-19 (a few samples of this study predate the infection). Cell type and time point are not known. The chain carries TRBV4-3 and TRBJ1-3; TRBD1 matches 8 bases. CDR3 residues: CASSLDISGQGGNTIYF. The CDR3 nucleotides read TGCGCCAGCAGCCTGGATATAAGCGGACAGGGTGGAAACACCATATATTTT.